This TCR beta chain comes out of a study of cytomegalovirus exposure and HLA in healthy donors. Study observations and caveats: According to reports, the classifier identified cytomegalovirus status with high specificity and sensitivity. Presence/absence analysis assumed near-uniform sequencing depth across donors.

The PCR used 60 Vbeta and 13 Jbeta primers. The protocol was immunoSEQ multiplex PCR, while the TCRdb copy is restricted to in-frame clones and leaves out a portion. The profile shows some 100,000 clones, 69% of them singletons. This clone has just a few counts. Its antigen is currently unknown. Trimming removed 4 bases from V and 7 bases from J, with 11 bases in between. The CDR3 spans 13 residues. Per germline, CDR1 SGHRS and CDR2 YFSETQ. The rearrangement joins TRBV5-1 to TRBJ1-4; the D gene is possibly TRBD1 (6 bases). The receptor was isolated from a woman in her 70s in good health and CMV-seropositive. Sequencing used PBMCs. The CDR3 reads CASSTGGPEKLFF. CDR3 nucleotides: TGCGCCAGCAGCACGGGGGGCCCTGAAAAACTGTTTTTT.